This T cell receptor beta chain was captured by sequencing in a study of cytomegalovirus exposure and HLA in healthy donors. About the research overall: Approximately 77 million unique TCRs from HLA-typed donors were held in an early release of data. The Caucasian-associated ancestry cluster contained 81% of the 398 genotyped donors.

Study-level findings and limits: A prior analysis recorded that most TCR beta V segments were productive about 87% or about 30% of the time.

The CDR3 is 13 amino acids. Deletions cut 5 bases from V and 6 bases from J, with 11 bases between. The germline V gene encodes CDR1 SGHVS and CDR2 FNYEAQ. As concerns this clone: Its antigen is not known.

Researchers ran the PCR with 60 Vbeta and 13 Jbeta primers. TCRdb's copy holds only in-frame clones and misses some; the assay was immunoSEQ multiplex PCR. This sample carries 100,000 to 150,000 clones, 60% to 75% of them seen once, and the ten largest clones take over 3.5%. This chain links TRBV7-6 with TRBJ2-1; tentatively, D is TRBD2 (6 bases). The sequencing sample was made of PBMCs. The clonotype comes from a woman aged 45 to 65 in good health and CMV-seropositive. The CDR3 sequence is CASSRPGGNEQFF. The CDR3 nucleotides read TGTGCCAGCAGCCGGCCCGGGGGCAATGAGCAGTTCTTC.